This T cell receptor (beta chain) appears in the sequencing data of a study of T cells in localized non-small cell lung cancer. Study-wide findings and caveats: Uninvolved adjacent lung showed higher T cell clonality than tumor. Among blood samples, higher T cell density accompanied longer overall survival.

Produced via immunoSEQ multiplex PCR; TCRdb's table is partial and in-frame only. The sample lists about 18,000 clones; roughly 90% were seen once. The junction had 10 bases not matched to a gene; V was cut back by 0 bases and J by 6 bases. CDR1 is SGHRS, CDR2 YFSETQ, per germline. CDR3 length: 16 residues. Regarding this clone: Its antigen is undetermined.

This clonotype was obtained from a male donor aged 60 or older with stage II squamous cell lung carcinoma. The material sequenced was peripheral blood, taken before any cancer treatment. This chain joins TRBV5-1 and TRBJ2-7; TRBD2 matches at 9 bases. The CDR3 DNA follows: TGCGCCAGCAGCTTGGAGGGCGGGAGGGCAAGGCGCGAGCAGTACTTC. Amino acids: CASSLEGGRARREQYF.